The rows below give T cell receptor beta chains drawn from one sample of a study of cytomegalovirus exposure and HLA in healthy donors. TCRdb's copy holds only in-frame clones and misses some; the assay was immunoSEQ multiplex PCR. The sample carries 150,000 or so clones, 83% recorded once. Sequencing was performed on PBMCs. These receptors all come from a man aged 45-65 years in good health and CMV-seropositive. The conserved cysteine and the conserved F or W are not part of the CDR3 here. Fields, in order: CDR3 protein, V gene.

CDR3 protein: ASSQGTDRGLSRDTQY
V gene: TRBV4-2

CDR3 protein: ASSLRGNQPQH
V gene: TRBV13

CDR3 protein: ASSPEEATYGYT
V gene: TRBV5-1

CDR3 protein: ASSLQEGNYGYT
V gene: TRBV14

CDR3 protein: ATSRGQGFEKLF
V gene: TRBV15

CDR3 protein: ASSATGGVGAYEQY
V gene: TRBV28

CDR3 protein: ASSSPHRGSETQY
V gene: TRBV6-6

CDR3 protein: ASSWGLALADTQY
V gene: TRBV5-1

CDR3 protein: ASSSMRVQETQY
V gene: TRBV28

CDR3 protein: ASSWGVDGYT
V gene: TRBV28

CDR3 protein: ASSAGGQGTDTQY
V gene: TRBV9

CDR3 protein: ASSLRDTDSNEQF
V gene: TRBV28

CDR3 protein: ASSVTGTGAYNEQF
V gene: TRBV28

CDR3 protein: ASSELGLAPDTQY
V gene: TRBV2

CDR3 protein: ASSPGQDSGNTIY
V gene: TRBV5-1

CDR3 protein: ASSLLGLGGQPQH
V gene: TRBV28